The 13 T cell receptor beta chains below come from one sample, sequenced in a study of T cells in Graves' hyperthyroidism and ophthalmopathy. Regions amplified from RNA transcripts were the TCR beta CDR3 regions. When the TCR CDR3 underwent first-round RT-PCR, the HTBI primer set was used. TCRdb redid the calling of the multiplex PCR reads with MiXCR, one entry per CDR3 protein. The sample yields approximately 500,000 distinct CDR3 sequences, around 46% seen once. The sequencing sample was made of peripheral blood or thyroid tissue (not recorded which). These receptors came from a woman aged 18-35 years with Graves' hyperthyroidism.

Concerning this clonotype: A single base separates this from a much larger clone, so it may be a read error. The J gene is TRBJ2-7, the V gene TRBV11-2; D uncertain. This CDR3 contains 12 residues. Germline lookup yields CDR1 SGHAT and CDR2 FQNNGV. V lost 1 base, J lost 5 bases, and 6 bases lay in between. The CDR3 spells CASSLAVHEQYF. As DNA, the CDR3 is TGTGCCAGCAGCTTAGCGGTTCACGAGCAGTACTTC.

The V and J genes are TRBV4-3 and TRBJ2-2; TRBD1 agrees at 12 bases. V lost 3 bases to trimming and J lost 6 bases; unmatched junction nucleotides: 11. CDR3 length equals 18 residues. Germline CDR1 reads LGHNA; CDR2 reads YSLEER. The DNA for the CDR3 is TGCGCCAGCAGCCAGAGACATCCGGGACAGGGGGCTTCCGGGGAGCTGTTTTTT. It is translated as CASSQRHPGQGASGELFF.

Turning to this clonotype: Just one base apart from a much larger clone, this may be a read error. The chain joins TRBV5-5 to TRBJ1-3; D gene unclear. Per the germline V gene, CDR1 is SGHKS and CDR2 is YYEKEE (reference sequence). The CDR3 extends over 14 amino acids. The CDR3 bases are TGTGCCAGCAGCTTTAAGGGCTCTGGAAACGCCATATATTTT. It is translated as CASSFKGSGNAIYF.

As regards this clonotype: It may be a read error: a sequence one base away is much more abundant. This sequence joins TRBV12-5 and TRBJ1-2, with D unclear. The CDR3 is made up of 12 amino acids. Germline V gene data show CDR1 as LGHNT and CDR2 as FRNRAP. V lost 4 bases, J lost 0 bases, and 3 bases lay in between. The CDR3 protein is CASGCANYGYTF. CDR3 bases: TGTGCTAGTGGTTGTGCTAACTATGGCTACACCTTC.

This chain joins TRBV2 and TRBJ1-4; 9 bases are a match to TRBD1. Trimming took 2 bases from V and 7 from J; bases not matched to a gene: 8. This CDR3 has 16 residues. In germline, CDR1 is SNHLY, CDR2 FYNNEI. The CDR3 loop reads CASSESSGTGSEKLFF. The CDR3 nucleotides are TGTGCCAGCAGTGAATCTAGCGGGACAGGGAGTGAAAAACTGTTTTTT.

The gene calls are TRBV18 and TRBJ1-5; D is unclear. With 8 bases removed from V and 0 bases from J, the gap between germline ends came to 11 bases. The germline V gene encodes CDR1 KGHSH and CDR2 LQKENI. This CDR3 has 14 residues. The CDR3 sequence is CASPLRNSNQPQHF. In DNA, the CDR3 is TGTGCCAGCCCACTTCGCAATAGCAATCAGCCCCAGCATTTT.

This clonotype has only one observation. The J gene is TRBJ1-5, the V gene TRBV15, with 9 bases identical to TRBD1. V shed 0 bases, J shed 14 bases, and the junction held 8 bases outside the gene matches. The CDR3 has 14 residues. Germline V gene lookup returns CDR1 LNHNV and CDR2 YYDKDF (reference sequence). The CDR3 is CATSRDRGQGYEHF. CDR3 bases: TGTGCCACCAGCAGAGATCGGGGACAGGGCTACGAGCATTTT.

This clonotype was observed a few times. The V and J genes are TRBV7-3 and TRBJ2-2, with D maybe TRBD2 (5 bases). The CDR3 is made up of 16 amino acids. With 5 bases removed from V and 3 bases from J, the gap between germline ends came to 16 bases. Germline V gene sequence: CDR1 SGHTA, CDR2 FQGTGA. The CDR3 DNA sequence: TGTGCCAGCAGCAACGAGCGGAAGACCGACACCGGGGAGCTGTTTTTT. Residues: CASSNERKTDTGELFF.

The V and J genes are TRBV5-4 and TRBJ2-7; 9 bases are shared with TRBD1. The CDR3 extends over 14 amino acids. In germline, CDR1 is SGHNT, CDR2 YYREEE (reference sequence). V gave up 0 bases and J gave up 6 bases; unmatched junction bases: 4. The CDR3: CASSLAGTGFEQYF. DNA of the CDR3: TGTGCCAGCAGCTTGGCCGGGACAGGGTTCGAGCAGTACTTC.

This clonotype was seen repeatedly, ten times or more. The CDR3, as DNA: TGTGCCAGCAACAAGGAAAGGAAGGGGGAGACCCAGTACTTC. Translation: CASNKERKGETQYF. V usage is TRBV6-2 or TRBV6-3 and J usage is TRBJ2-5, with D possibly TRBD1 on 5 matching bases. The V end lost 7 bases, the J end lost 5 bases, and 17 bases lay between the germline ends. The CDR3 runs 14 residues. Germline V CDR1 and CDR2: MNHEY, SVGEGT.

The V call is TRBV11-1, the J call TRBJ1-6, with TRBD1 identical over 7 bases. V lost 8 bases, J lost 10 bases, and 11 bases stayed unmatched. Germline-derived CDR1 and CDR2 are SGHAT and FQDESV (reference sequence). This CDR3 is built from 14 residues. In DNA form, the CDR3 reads TGTGCCAGCGCCCAAGGACAGGAAGGATCACCCCTCCACTTT. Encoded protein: CASAQGQEGSPLHF. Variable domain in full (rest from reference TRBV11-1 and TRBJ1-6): EAEVAQSPRYKITEKSQAVAFWCDPISGHATLYWYRQILGQGPELLVQFQDESVVDDSQLPKDRFSAERLKGVDSTLKIQPAELGDSAMYLCASAQGQEGSPLHFGNGTRLTVT.

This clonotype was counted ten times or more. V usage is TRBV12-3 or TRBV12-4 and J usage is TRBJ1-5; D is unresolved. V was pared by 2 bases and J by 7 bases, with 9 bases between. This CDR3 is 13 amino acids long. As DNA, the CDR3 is TGTGCCAGCAGTTTATGGGGTGACCAGCCCCAGCATTTT. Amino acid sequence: CASSLWGDQPQHF.

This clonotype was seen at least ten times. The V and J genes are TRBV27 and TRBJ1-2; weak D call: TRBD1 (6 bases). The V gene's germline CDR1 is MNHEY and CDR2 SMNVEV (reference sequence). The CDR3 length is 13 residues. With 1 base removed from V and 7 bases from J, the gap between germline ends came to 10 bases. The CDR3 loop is CASSLFPGVGYTF. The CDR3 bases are TGTGCCAGCAGTTTATTCCCAGGGGTTGGCTACACCTTC.